These 22 T cell receptor beta chains were sequenced from one sample in a study of type 1 regulatory T cells. A single record per CDR3 protein comes from TCRdb applying MiXCR to the reads. The profile covers about 62,000 distinct CDR3 sequences, with 62% appearing a single time and around 1.9% taken by the ten largest. For these TCRs, the target antigens are not known. Source material: cultured non-Tr1 T cells, either the whole culture or a sorted T cell fraction (not recorded which). The receptors shown here come from a human donor in good health.

The chain uses TRBV20-1 and TRBJ2-1, with TRBD2 identical over 7 bases. Germline CDR1 DFQATT, CDR2 SNEGSKA (reference sequence). V lost 0 bases to trimming and J lost 6 bases; unmatched junction nucleotides: 5. The CDR3 runs to 14 residues. This CDR3 reads CSAREGGRGNEQFF. The DNA of the CDR3 is TGCAGTGCTAGAGAGGGCGGGAGAGGCAATGAGCAGTTCTTC.

The chain joins TRBV5-1 to TRBJ2-1; a possible D gene is TRBD2 (7 bases). Deletions cut 7 bases from V and 8 bases from J, with 22 bases between. This CDR3 is built from 15 residues. Per germline, CDR1 SGHRS and CDR2 YFSETQ. The CDR3 nucleotides are TGCGCCAGCGCCCCAGGGGCTAGCGGTCTTGATGAGCAGTTCTTC. It codes for CASAPGASGLDEQFF.

The gene calls are TRBV7-9 and TRBJ1-2; 7 bases match TRBD1. V shed 5 bases and J 4 bases; nucleotides not matched to a gene: 1. This CDR3 is 12 amino acids long. From germline, CDR1 is SEHNR and CDR2 FQNEAQ (reference sequence). The CDR3 bases are TGTGCCAGCAGCCGACAGGGCTATGGCTACACCTTC. Protein product: CASSRQGYGYTF. The entire variable domain, with the rest obtained from reference TRBV7-9 and TRBJ1-2, is as follows: DTGVSQNPRHKITKRGQNVTFRCDPISEHNRLYWYRQTLGQGPEFLTYFQNEAQLEKSRLLSDRFSAERPKGSFSTLEIQRTEQGDSAMYLCASSRQGYGYTFGSGTRLTVV.

The V and J genes are TRBV28 and TRBJ1-5; TRBD1 is a possible D gene (5 bases). The ends were cut back, 3 bases at V and 7 bases at J, with 13 bases in the middle. The CDR3 is made up of 14 amino acids. The germline V gene encodes CDR1 MDHEN and CDR2 SYDVKM. CDR3 in DNA: TGTGCCAGCAGTTTGCCAGGGAATTTACAGCCCCAGCATTTT. It encodes CASSLPGNLQPQHF.

This clonotype was seen just once. One end of the junction does not line up with germline, which may come from a read error. V gene TRBV10-2 combines with J gene TRBJ1-3; no clear D gene. The CDR3 is made up of 11 amino acids. CDR1 is WSHSY, CDR2 SAAADI, per germline. CDR3 coding DNA: TGCGTCAGCACCACTGGAAACACCATATATTTT. Translating it yields CVSTTGNTIYF.

The chain joins TRBV2 to TRBJ2-5; TRBD1 matches at 8 bases. Germline loops: CDR1 SNHLY, CDR2 FYNNEI. The CDR3 spans 13 residues. J was trimmed by 5 bases and V by 8 bases; bases with no gene match: 7. The CDR3 region is CASSSDRDETQYF. The CDR3 DNA follows: TGTGCCAGCTCCTCGGACAGGGACGAGACCCAGTACTTC.

The rearrangement joins TRBV12-3 or TRBV12-4 to TRBJ2-1; TRBD2 agrees at 11 bases. The CDR3 has 15 residues. V trimming: 6 bases; J trimming: 2 bases; junction bases outside the gene matches: 3. The CDR3 spells CASSRLAGPYNEQFF. As DNA, the CDR3 is TGTGCCAGCAGCAGACTAGCGGGACCCTACAATGAGCAGTTCTTC.

The rearrangement joins TRBV12-3 or TRBV12-4 to TRBJ1-3; D is undetermined. The ends were cut back, 5 bases at V and 4 bases at J, with 12 bases in the middle. This CDR3 has 14 residues. CDR3 protein: CASSGPQRGNTIYF. The CDR3 nucleotides read TGTGCCAGCAGTGGACCCCAGAGGGGAAACACCATATATTTT.

The chain carries TRBV7-9 and TRBJ2-1; 10 positions agree with TRBD1. The trim removed 4 bases at V and 6 bases at J, leaving 6 bases unmatched. Germline V gene sequence: CDR1 SEHNR, CDR2 FQNEAQ (reference sequence). CDR3 length equals 15 residues. CDR3 DNA: TGTGCCAGCAGCTCCCGACAGGGGGCGCCCAATGAGCAGTTCTTC. It yields the protein CASSSRQGAPNEQFF.

The V gene is TRBV9, the J gene TRBJ2-5; D unresolved. The V gene's germline CDR1 is SGDLS and CDR2 YYNGEE. The CDR3 totals 14 residues. Trimming removed 1 base at V and 1 base at J, with 8 bases between. CDR3 protein: CASSVSPSQETQYF. In nucleotides, the CDR3 is TGTGCCAGCAGCGTATCGCCATCCCAAGAGACCCAGTACTTC.

This rearrangement joins TRBV27 to TRBJ1-5; tentative D call: TRBD1 (6 bases). Germline V gives CDR1 MNHEY, CDR2 SMNVEV (reference sequence). The CDR3 is made up of 15 amino acids. V dropped 3 bases and J dropped 5 bases, with 14 bases sitting between them. Written as DNA, the CDR3 is TGTGCCAGCAGTTTCAACACAGGGCTAGATCAGCCCCAGCATTTT. Residues: CASSFNTGLDQPQHF.

The CDR3 nucleotides read TGCGCCAGCAGCTTGGGCCCGAGGACAGGGGGCACAGATACGCAGTATTTT. Encoded protein: CASSLGPRTGGTDTQYF. This chain connects TRBV5-1 to TRBJ2-3; TRBD1 aligns across 9 bases. The CDR3 length is 17 residues. Germline V lookup: CDR1 SGHRS, CDR2 YFSETQ. V shed 0 bases and J 1 base; nucleotides not matched to a gene: 6.

The chain employs TRBV12-3 or TRBV12-4 and TRBJ2-4; the D is unclear. This CDR3 has 11 amino acids. Deletions cut 3 bases from V and 8 bases from J, with 5 bases between. The CDR3 DNA reads as TGTGCCAGCAGTTTTGGTGACATTCAGTACTTC. Amino acid sequence: CASSFGDIQYF.

This clonotype was counted only a few times. The chain's CDR3 is CASSQEYREGWSGELFF. CDR3 in DNA: TGCGCCAGCAGCCAAGAATACCGGGAGGGCTGGTCCGGGGAGCTGTTTTTT. The chain carries TRBV4-3 and TRBJ2-2, with 8 bases aligning to TRBD2. The trim removed 0 bases at V and 6 bases at J, leaving 9 bases unmatched. The CDR3 runs to 17 residues. Germline V gene lookup returns CDR1 LGHNA and CDR2 YSLEER.

The chain links TRBV6-1 to TRBJ2-5; a possible D gene is TRBD1 (5 bases). Germline CDR1 MNHNS, CDR2 SASEGT. The CDR3 is 13 residues long. This CDR3 reads CADSLILQETQYF. The CDR3 DNA follows: TGTGCAGACAGCCTGATACTCCAAGAGACCCAGTACTTC.

The chain carries TRBV2 and TRBJ2-7; no firm D call. The CDR3 is 15 residues long. The germline gives CDR1 SNHLY, CDR2 FYNNEI. V was shortened by 6 bases and J by 2 bases, with 17 bases between the two germline ends. Here the CDR3 reads CASRPNSPQTYEQYF. In DNA form, the CDR3 reads TGTGCCAGCAGGCCAAATTCCCCCCAGACCTACGAGCAGTACTTC. The full variable domain, completed using reference TRBV2 and TRBJ2-7, is EPEVTQTPSHQVTQMGQEVILRCVPISNHLYFYWYRQILGQKVEFLVSFYNNEISEKSEIFDDQFSVERPDGSNFTLKIRSTKLEDSAMYFCASRPNSPQTYEQYFGPGTRLTVT.

This clonotype was counted between two and nine times. V usage is TRBV12-3 or TRBV12-4 and J usage is TRBJ1-1; tentatively, D is TRBD1 (6 bases). The V end was cut by 3 bases, the J end by 4 bases, with 9 bases between. This CDR3 region has 13 residues. Here the CDR3 DNA reads TGTGCCAGCAGTTTCGGGGGCGGCACTGAAGCTTTCTTT. Translation: CASSFGGGTEAFF.

This clonotype has a single count. The rearrangement links TRBV5-1 to TRBJ2-5, with D perhaps matching TRBD2 (5 bases). CDR3 length equals 14 residues. V dropped 1 base and J dropped 2 bases, with 9 bases sitting between them. The germline V gene encodes CDR1 SGHRS and CDR2 YFSETQ. As DNA, the CDR3 is TGCGCCAGCAGCTTGCTTAGCGAACAAGAGACCCAGTACTTC. Its protein is CASSLLSEQETQYF.

By sample share, this clonotype is medium-sized. The chain is built from TRBV20-1 and TRBJ1-4; no definite D call. Deletions cut 6 bases from V and 10 bases from J, with 24 bases between. This CDR3 has 15 residues. The germline gives CDR1 DFQATT, CDR2 SNEGSKA (reference sequence). CDR3 sequence (DNA): TGCAGTGCCTCACACAATCGAGACCTGGTGGGAAAACTGTTTTTT. It yields the protein CSASHNRDLVGKLFF.

The gene calls are TRBV18 and TRBJ1-6; the D gene is possibly TRBD1 (6 bases). The CDR3 covers 15 residues. The germline gives CDR1 KGHSH, CDR2 LQKENI. V shed 3 bases and J shed 10 bases, with 16 bases lying between them. The CDR3 region has the DNA TGTGCCAGCTCACCGGACAGCTCAACCGGGTCACCCCTCCACTTT. It yields the protein CASSPDSSTGSPLHF.

This clonotype occurred a few times. The chain has TRBV27 and TRBJ1-5; 7 positions match TRBD1. Germline loops: CDR1 MNHEY, CDR2 SMNVEV (reference sequence). The CDR3 totals 15 residues. The V gene end was trimmed by 8 bases and the J gene end by 6 bases; junction bases not matched to a gene: 13. This CDR3 is CASSGGSGGGQPQHF. The CDR3 DNA follows: TGTGCCAGCTCAGGGGGGTCAGGGGGTGGTCAGCCCCAGCATTTT.

The V call is TRBV29-1, the J call TRBJ2-5; perhaps TRBD1 as D (6 bases). In germline, CDR1 is SQVTM, CDR2 ANQGSEA. The V and J ends lost 4 bases and 1 base respectively, with 7 bases between them. The CDR3 is 12 amino acids. The DNA of the CDR3 is TGCAGCGTTGCGGACAGCCAAGAGACCCAGTACTTC. This gives the protein CSVADSQETQYF.